Listed here are 27 T cell receptor beta chains from one sample, sequenced in a study of T cell responses to AZD1222 COVID-19 vaccine. Sequencing was performed with immunoSEQ multiplex PCR; in TCRdb, only in-frame clones are kept and a portion is missing. The sample shows 40,000 to 55,000 clones, roughly 87% of them seen only once. The specimen was peripheral blood, collected 28 days after the second AZD1222 dose. The receptors were gathered from an adult who received the AZD1222 COVID-19 vaccine.

V usage is TRBV15 and J usage is TRBJ2-7; 7 bases agree with TRBD1. V lost 4 bases and J lost 1; bases outside the gene matches: 4. The CDR3 sequence is 14 residues long. Per the germline V gene, CDR1 is LNHNV and CDR2 is YYDKDF (reference sequence). The CDR3 bases are TGTGCCACCAGCACAGACAGGGCTTCCTACGAGCAGTACTTC. The encoded protein is CATSTDRASYEQYF.

The chain is built from TRBV27 and TRBJ2-5; D is perhaps TRBD2 (7 bases). Per the germline V gene, CDR1 is MNHEY and CDR2 is SMNVEV (reference sequence). V shed 7 bases and J shed 4 bases, with 19 bases lying between them. This CDR3 is 15 amino acids long. CDR3 in amino acids: CASTIRGGPVETQYF. CDR3 nucleotides: TGTGCCAGCACCATAAGGGGGGGGCCAGTAGAGACCCAGTACTTC.

This sequence joins TRBV7-8 and TRBJ1-2; tentative D call: TRBD1 (5 bases). CDR3 length: 12 residues. V was cut by 5 bases and J by 8 bases, with 12 bases left in between. Germline V lookup: CDR1 SGHVS, CDR2 FQNEAQ. CDR3 in amino acids: CASSQGPEGYTF. The CDR3 DNA sequence: TGTGCCAGCAGCCAGGGACCGGAGGGCTACACCTTC.

The chain joins TRBV7-8 to TRBJ1-1; TRBD1 matches 7 bases. From germline, CDR1 is SGHVS and CDR2 FQNEAQ. After removal of 6 bases from V and 3 bases from J, the junction contained 16 bases not matched to a gene. CDR3 length: 17 amino acids. The CDR3 nucleotides read TGTGCCAGCAGTTTGGGGCCCCGACAGGGAGGAGACACTGAAGCTTTCTTT. Its translation is CASSLGPRQGGDTEAFF.

The chain recombines TRBV7-2 with TRBJ2-1; 10 nucleotides line up with TRBD2. V dropped 2 bases and J dropped 8; count of bases not matched to a gene: 18. CDR3 length equals 19 residues. Germline V CDR1 and CDR2: SGHTA, FQGNSA. The CDR3 coding sequence is TGTGCCAGCAGCTTAATCCTCCAGCGGGGGGGTATAAATACCGATGAGCAGTTCTTC. Its translation: CASSLILQRGGINTDEQFF.

Only a few counts were recorded for this clone. The rearrangement uses TRBV7-9 and TRBJ1-1; perhaps TRBD1 as D (5 bases). Trimming removed 5 bases at V and 5 bases at J, with 12 bases between. CDR1 SEHNR and CDR2 FQNEAQ come from the germline V gene (reference sequence). This CDR3 spans 13 amino acids. The CDR3 protein is CASSRGGGTEAFF. The DNA of the CDR3 is TGTGCCAGCAGCCGCGGCGGGGGAACTGAAGCTTTCTTT.

This clone was detected once. The V gene is TRBV7-2, the J gene TRBJ2-2; TRBD1 is a possible D gene (6 bases). Germline values: CDR1 SGHTA, CDR2 FQGNSA. V was clipped by 6 bases and J by 0 bases, with 11 bases between them. This CDR3 is 15 amino acids long. CDR3 bases: TGTGCCAGCAGGTCACAGGGCTCGAACACCGGGGAGCTGTTTTTT. Translation gives CASRSQGSNTGELFF.

V and J are TRBV7-2 and TRBJ1-6; a possible D gene is TRBD1 (5 bases). The CDR3 runs to 15 residues. Trimming took 5 bases from V and 7 from J, leaving 15 bases between them. Germline V gene sequence: CDR1 SGHTA, CDR2 FQGNSA. DNA for the CDR3: TGTGCCAGCAGCAAACCGGGACCGACAAATTCACCCCTCCACTTT. This encodes CASSKPGPTNSPLHF.

The chain uses TRBV6-5 and TRBJ1-2; D gene unclear. CDR1 MNHEY and CDR2 SVGAGI come from the germline V gene. V shed 6 bases and J shed 0 bases, with 14 bases lying between them. The CDR3 totals 15 residues. DNA for the CDR3: TGTGCCAGCAGCTATTCGGCGGGCTCTAACTATGGCTACACCTTC. Its translation is CASSYSAGSNYGYTF.

The chain employs TRBV6-2 or TRBV6-3 and TRBJ2-7; the match to TRBD1 covers 8 bases. Germline V CDR1 and CDR2: MNHEY, SVGEGT. This CDR3 comprises 12 residues. Trimming at V came to 5 bases and at J to 3 bases, leaving 0 bases not matched to a gene. The CDR3 nucleotides read TGTGCCAGCAGTACAGGGGGCTACGAGCAGTACTTC. Translating it yields CASSTGGYEQYF.

The chain uses TRBV7-6 and TRBJ2-5, with D maybe TRBD2 (6 bases). V dropped 0 bases and J dropped 2 bases, with 13 bases sitting between them. Looked up from germline, CDR1 is SGHVS and CDR2 is FNYEAQ. CDR3 length equals 16 residues. The CDR3 sequence: CASSLASGAGQETQYF. In DNA, the CDR3 is TGTGCCAGCAGCTTAGCGAGCGGTGCGGGGCAAGAGACCCAGTACTTC. Filled out from reference TRBV7-6 and TRBJ2-5, the complete variable domain reads GAGVSQSPRYKVTKRGQDVALRCDPISGHVSLYWYRQALGQGPEFLTYFNYEAQQDKSGLPNDRFSAERPEGSISTLTIQRTEQRDSAMYRCASSLASGAGQETQYFGPGTRLLVL.

V usage is TRBV18 and J usage is TRBJ2-3, with TRBD2 matching 12 bases. V lost 5 bases, J lost 3 bases, and 3 bases stayed unmatched. The CDR3 loop spans 15 amino acids. Germline assignment: CDR1 KGHSH and CDR2 LQKENI. CDR3 sequence: CASSATSGGTDTQYF. CDR3 coding DNA: TGTGCCAGCTCAGCGACTAGCGGGGGTACAGATACGCAGTATTTT.

The chain links TRBV19 to TRBJ2-6; D not certain. Trimming shortened V by 0 bases and J by 2 bases, and 2 bases separated the two germline ends. Germline V gene sequence: CDR1 LNHDA, CDR2 SQIVND (reference sequence). The CDR3 totals 14 residues. The CDR3 region is CASSIDPGANVLTF. The CDR3 DNA is TGTGCCAGTAGTATAGATCCTGGGGCCAACGTCCTGACTTTC. The variable domain in full, completed from reference TRBV19 and TRBJ2-6, reads DGGITQSPKYLFRKEGQNVTLSCEQNLNHDAMYWYRQDPGQGLRLIYYSQIVNDFQKGDIAEGYSVSREKKESFPLTVTSAQKNPTAFYLCASSIDPGANVLTFGAGSRLTVL.

The rearrangement uses TRBV4-2 and TRBJ2-7, with D possibly TRBD2 on 6 matching bases. Germline V lookup: CDR1 LGHNA, CDR2 YNFKEQ. Trimming removed 4 bases at V and 1 base at J, with 14 bases between. The CDR3 loop spans 15 amino acids. CDR3 sequence (DNA): TGTGCCAGCAGCCTCTCCAGGACTACATCCTACGAGCAGTACTTC. Its translation: CASSLSRTTSYEQYF.

This clone was detected only a few times. The CDR3 DNA follows: TGCGCCAGCAGTCCTAGCGCAAACTCCTACAATGAGCAGTTCTTC. It codes for CASSPSANSYNEQFF. The chain couples TRBV4-1 to TRBJ2-1; D is possibly TRBD2 (6 bases). V lost 6 bases and J lost 0, with 12 bases in between. The V gene's germline CDR1 is MGHRA and CDR2 YSYEKL. CDR3 length: 15 amino acids.

The V and J genes are TRBV9 and TRBJ1-1; TRBD1 agrees at 8 bases. The V gene end was trimmed by 4 bases and the J gene end by 5 bases; junction bases not matched to a gene: 10. Looked up from germline, CDR1 is SGDLS and CDR2 is YYNGEE. CDR3 size: 15 residues. CDR3 coding DNA: TGTGCCAGCAGCAAGCAGCAGGGGGCCTCAACTGAAGCTTTCTTT. Its protein is CASSKQQGASTEAFF.

The rearrangement uses TRBV2 and TRBJ1-3; D is possibly TRBD1 (6 bases). The CDR3 is 14 amino acids. Germline V gives CDR1 SNHLY, CDR2 FYNNEI. The V gene lost 6 bases and the J gene lost 2 bases, with 11 bases spanning the gap. CDR3 region: CASRQGLPGNTIYF. Written as DNA, the CDR3 is TGTGCCAGCAGGCAGGGGCTTCCTGGAAACACCATATATTTT.

J is TRBJ2-2 and V is TRBV30, with 9 bases aligning to TRBD2. Germline lookup yields CDR1 GTSNPN and CDR2 SVGIG (reference sequence). The CDR3 loop spans 14 amino acids. Trimming removed 1 base from V and 6 bases from J; junction bases left unmatched: 3. The CDR3 loop is CAWSAIAGAGELFF. Written as DNA, the CDR3 is TGTGCCTGGAGTGCGATAGCGGGAGCCGGGGAGCTGTTTTTT. The whole variable domain, remainder taken from reference TRBV30 and TRBJ2-2, is SQTIHQWPATLVQPVGSPLSLECTVEGTSNPNLYWYRQAAGRGLQLLFYSVGIGQISSEVPQNLSASRPQDRQFILSSKKLLLSDSGFYLCAWSAIAGAGELFFGEGSRLTVL.

This chain uses TRBV18 with TRBJ1-1; the D gene is possibly TRBD1 (5 bases). Germline lookup yields CDR1 KGHSH and CDR2 LQKENI. CDR3 size: 14 residues. V was pared by 5 bases and J by 3 bases, with 13 bases between. In DNA, the CDR3 is TGTGCCAGCTCAAATAGGGGTAGGGACACTGAAGCTTTCTTT. Its translation: CASSNRGRDTEAFF.

V is TRBV6-5 and J is TRBJ2-3; a possible D gene is TRBD2 (5 bases). Trimming took off 0 bases at V and 5 bases at J, with 9 bases between the two ends. The CDR3 consists of 14 residues. Germline CDR1 and CDR2: MNHEY and SVGAGI. The chain's CDR3 is CASSYSVGGDTQYF. The CDR3, as DNA: TGTGCCAGCAGTTACTCTGTAGGAGGAGATACGCAGTATTTT.

The CDR3 here is CASSLVGQPGGANVLTF. The CDR3 DNA is TGTGCCAGCAGCTTGGTCGGGCAGCCAGGGGGGGCCAACGTCCTGACTTTC. This chain joins TRBV5-6 and TRBJ2-6; TRBD1 is a possible D gene (5 bases). The CDR3 spans 17 residues. Germline CDR1 is SGHDT and CDR2 is YYEEEE. Between the trimmed V and J ends, which lost 0 bases and 4 bases, there was a span of 14 bases.

The genes are TRBV21-1 and TRBJ2-7; TRBD1 is taken as the D call from the table, unchecked against the DNA. TRBV21-1 represents a pseudogene. CDR3 size: 14 residues. The CDR3 loop is CASSKGKVGSRLQV. As DNA, the CDR3 is TGTGCCAGCAGCAAAGGGAAAGTGGGCAGTCGGCTTCAGGTC.

With respect to this clone: Mismatch with germline at one junction end may stem from a read error. This rearrangement joins TRBV6-2 or TRBV6-3 to TRBJ1-1; 9 bases fit TRBD1. The CDR3 consists of 19 residues. The V gene's germline CDR1 is MNHEY and CDR2 SVGEGT. The CDR3 DNA sequence: TGTGCCAGCAGCTACTCGTTTTACGGGACGGGACAGGGGAACACTGAAGCTTTCTTT. Translation: CASSYSFYGTGQGNTEAFF.

J is TRBJ1-1 and V is TRBV7-9; D is perhaps TRBD1 (5 bases). CDR1 and CDR2 from the germline V gene are SEHNR and FQNEAQ (reference sequence). The CDR3 extends over 15 amino acids. V shed 5 bases and J shed 5 bases, with 18 bases lying between them. Written as DNA, the CDR3 is TGTGCCAGCAGCCTTCATGTGGGGGAAGGGACTGAAGCTTTCTTT. It yields the protein CASSLHVGEGTEAFF.

In this sample, this clone turned up once. The rearrangement links TRBV19 to TRBJ1-5; weak D call: TRBD1 (6 bases). Germline V gene sequence: CDR1 LNHDA, CDR2 SQIVND (reference sequence). This CDR3 is 13 amino acids long. V lost 6 bases to trimming and J lost 3 bases, with 9 bases between them. The CDR3 sequence: CASSQGFNQPQHF. The CDR3 nucleotides are TGTGCCAGTAGCCAGGGGTTCAATCAGCCCCAGCATTTT.

This clone was observed a single time. The chain has TRBV19 and TRBJ2-5; D perhaps matches TRBD1 (6 bases). CDR1 and CDR2 (germline): LNHDA, SQIVND (reference sequence). The CDR3 is made up of 14 amino acids. Trimming cost V 9 bases and J 5 bases, with 19 bases left between them. CDR3: CASSTGQVGETQYF. The CDR3 DNA follows: TGTGCCAGCAGCACAGGGCAGGTCGGCGAGACCCAGTACTTC.

V is TRBV15 and J is TRBJ1-6; D is unresolved. The CDR3 consists of 15 residues. V lost 0 bases, J lost 8 bases, and 11 bases lay in between. Germline CDR1 reads LNHNV; CDR2 reads YYDKDF (reference sequence). CDR3 region: CATSREIGRDSPLHF. The CDR3 DNA sequence: TGTGCCACCAGCAGAGAAATAGGGCGGGATTCACCCCTCCACTTT. The variable domain in full, completed from reference TRBV15 and TRBJ1-6, reads DAMVIQNPRYQVTQFGKPVTLSCSQTLNHNVMYWYQQKSSQAPKLLFHYYDKDFNNEADTPDNFQSRRPNTSFCFLDIRSPGLGDTAMYLCATSREIGRDSPLHFGNGTRLTVT.